This T cell receptor beta chain was obtained from a study of blood T cell repertoires in COVID-19. Across the whole study: Specimens from acute and convalescent COVID-19 originated in the United States, Italy and Spain.

The CDR3 loop spans 17 amino acids. This clone was seen only once. Study processing details: Nucleated cell number was recorded as an estimate derived from reference gene primer amplification. Sequenced by immunoSEQ multiplex PCR; TCRdb stores in-frame clones only, minus some. From that table come the V and J calls and clone size; the DNA was used to work out D and trimming. Found here are about 100,000 clones, approximately 85% of them singletons; the top ten hold 15% to 20%. The receptor's source is a woman aged 80 or over with active or convalescent COVID-19. This chain uses TRBV21-1 with TRBJ2-7; the table calls TRBD2, which could not be checked here. TRBV21-1 is marked as a pseudogene. The sequenced sample consisted of peripheral blood. The CDR3 protein is CASSKATSGRRAYEQYF. The CDR3 DNA reads TGTGCCAGCAGCAAAGCTACTAGCGGGAGGAGGGCCTACGAGCAGTACTTC.